The rows below give T cell receptor beta chains drawn from one sample of a study of OX40 agonist ivuxolimab in advanced cancers. Clones were read by immunoSEQ multiplex PCR, and TCRdb kept only the in-frame ones, dropping some. This sample has some 65,000 clones; roughly 80% occur once, and the top ten carry around 1.7%. The source was CD4+ or CD8+ T cells sorted from blood, collected in a trial of the OX40 agonist ivuxolimab. The receptors were sampled from an adult with an advanced solid tumor such as melanoma, head and neck, liver or kidney cancer. The CDR3 runs from the conserved cysteine through the conserved F or W. D genes are given only for firm matches. Clone size is not always given. Where it is, it says once, few, many or a class for expanded clones.

>TRBJ1-2|.|TRBV2|few
CASTGQSYYGYTF
TGTGCCAGCACAGGACAGTCCTACTATGGCTACACCTTC
>TRBJ2-7|TRBD1|TRBV5-6|.
CASSLVVQGQAYEQYF
TGTGCCAGCAGCTTGGTCGTACAGGGGCAGGCCTACGAGCAGTACTTC
>TRBJ1-1|TRBD1|TRBV6-1|.
CASSGGRGRVEAFF
TGTGCCAGCAGTGGGGGCAGGGGGCGGGTTGAAGCTTTCTTT
>TRBJ2-5|.|TRBV11-1|.
CASSLWAREETQYF
TGTGCCAGCAGCTTGTGGGCCCGCGAAGAGACCCAGTACTTC
>TRBJ2-7|.|TRBV18|.
CASSPLNGRAYEQYF
TGTGCCAGCTCACCCCTTAACGGTCGGGCCTACGAGCAGTACTTC
>TRBJ2-7|TRBD2|TRBV28|few
CASSPSSGGPYEQYF
TGTGCCAGCAGCCCCTCATCGGGAGGGCCCTACGAGCAGTACTTC
>TRBJ1-5|TRBD1|TRBV6-6|.
CASSQNRGLTQPQHF
TGTGCCAGCAGTCAAAACAGGGGGCTGACTCAGCCCCAGCATTTT
>TRBJ1-5|TRBD1|TRBV6-1|.
CASSLQGARQPQHF
TGTGCCAGCAGTCTACAGGGGGCACGTCAGCCCCAGCATTTT
>TRBJ2-7|TRBD1|TRBV30|few
CASNLVRGRGRISSYEQYF
TGTGCCTCCAATTTGGTTCGGGGCAGGGGGCGAATTAGCTCCTACGAGCAGTACTTC
>TRBJ1-6|.|TRBV29-1|few
CSVQIGGMNSPLHF
TGCAGCGTCCAGATAGGTGGCATGAATTCACCCCTCCACTTT
>TRBJ2-2|TRBD2|TRBV6-6|.
CASSYLPGGDTGELFF
TGTGCCAGCAGTTACCTCCCGGGGGGGGACACCGGGGAGCTGTTTTTT
>TRBJ1-5|.|TRBV2|once
CASGEGLGPQHF
TGTGCCAGCGGCGAGGGGCTGGGGCCCCAGCATTTT
>TRBJ2-5|.|TRBV5-1|.
CASRGGETQYF
TGCGCCAGCAGGGGGGGAGAGACCCAGTACTTC
>TRBJ2-1|.|TRBV18|.
CASSPPDLRTVQFF
TGTGCCAGCTCACCACCTGACTTAAGGACAGTCCAGTTCTTC
>TRBJ1-1|.|TRBV10-3|.
CAISESNPLGFAEAFF
TGTGCCATCAGTGAGTCGAATCCGTTGGGCTTCGCTGAAGCTTTCTTT
>TRBJ2-7|TRBD1|TRBV5-1|.
CASSQQGDSYEQYF
TGCGCCAGCAGCCAACAGGGGGATTCCTACGAGCAGTACTTC
>TRBJ1-1|.|TRBV27|.
CASSRDPVMNTEAFF
TGTGCCAGCAGTCGCGACCCGGTCATGAACACTGAAGCTTTCTTT
>TRBJ1-1|.|TRBV19|.
CASSPAGDTEAFF
TGTGCCAGTAGCCCCGCGGGGGACACTGAAGCTTTCTTT
>TRBJ2-5|.|TRBV11-3|.
CASSLEGGPQETQYF
TGTGCCAGCAGCTTAGAAGGGGGTCCGCAAGAGACCCAGTACTTC
>TRBJ1-5|TRBD1|TRBV18|.
CASSPTGNNQPQHF
TGTGCCAGCTCACCGACAGGGAACAATCAGCCCCAGCATTTT